This T cell receptor (beta chain) was identified during a study of PD-L1 blockade in urothelial cancer. Study summary: After treatment start, blood was analyzed at 3 weeks (second dose) and at 6 weeks. Typically, measured as a median, blood samples had 110,000 to 150,000 T cells.

Sample time point: peripheral blood 6 weeks after treatment start. Data came from immunoSEQ multiplex PCR; TCRdb stores just in-frame clones and leaves some out. The sample consists of about 30,000 clones, 80% to 90% of them appearing once. The CDR3 has 17 residues. The sample consisted of PBMCs, taken around atezolizumab (anti-PD-L1) treatment. The V and J genes are TRBV12-1 and TRBJ2-7; whether TRBD1, the table's D call, matches the DNA was not checked. TRBV12-1 is termed a pseudogene. The clonotype was recovered from an elderly man with urothelial cancer. The CDR3 is CASSPPIRNRGSDEQYF. The CDR3 DNA reads as TGTGCCAGCAGCCCCCCCATTCGAAACAGGGGATCGGACGAGCAGTACTTC.